This T cell receptor (beta chain) appears in the sequencing data of a study of regulatory and conventional T cells in RAG deficiency. Study results and caveats: In Omenn syndrome, Treg and Tconv repertoires overlapped >90%. Other subsets showed around 9.4-fold reductions, but Treg unique TCR beta sequences fell 80 to 100-fold in these patients. Shannon entropy fell and Simpson indices rose in RAG-deficient patients.

Note on this clone: Its antigen is currently unknown.

Genomic DNA came from blood conventional CD4+ T cells gated CD25-low CD127-high. The table came from immunoSEQ multiplex PCR; TCRdb's copy has only in-frame clones and leaves some out. The data contain 34,000 or so clones, 76% of them singletons. CDR3 length equals 14 residues. Trimming shortened V by 6 bases and J by 4 bases, and 13 bases separated the two germline ends. Per the germline V gene, CDR1 is MNHEY and CDR2 is SVGAGI. These data were likewise used in another study, on regulatory T cells. As that report states: The primer mix had 52 TRBV and 13 TRBJ primers.

The clonotype originates from a human donor in good health. The sample taken for sequencing was CD4+ effector T cells sorted from blood. The V call is TRBV6-5, the J call TRBJ1-3; D not resolved. DNA of the CDR3: TGTGCCAGCAGCCCAGGAATCTCCGGAAACACCATATATTTT. Translating it yields CASSPGISGNTIYF.